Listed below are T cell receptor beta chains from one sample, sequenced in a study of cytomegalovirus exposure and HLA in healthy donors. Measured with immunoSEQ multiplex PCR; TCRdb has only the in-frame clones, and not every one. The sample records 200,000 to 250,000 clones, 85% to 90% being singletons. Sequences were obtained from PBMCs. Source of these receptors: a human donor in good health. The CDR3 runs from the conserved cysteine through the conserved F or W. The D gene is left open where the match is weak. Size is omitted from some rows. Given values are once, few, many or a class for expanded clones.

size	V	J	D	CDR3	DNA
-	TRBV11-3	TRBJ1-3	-	CASSLGGYGNTIYF	TGTGCCAGCAGCTTAGGAGGTTATGGAAACACCATATATTTT
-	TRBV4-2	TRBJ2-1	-	CASSQEVGTSYNEQFF	TGTGCCAGCAGCCAAGAGGTTGGGACTTCCTACAATGAGCAGTTCTTC
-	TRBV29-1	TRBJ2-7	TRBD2	CSVLAGLTYEQYF	TGCAGCGTTTTAGCGGGGCTTACCTACGAGCAGTACTTC
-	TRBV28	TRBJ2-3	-	CASSRWGSGVGTDTQYF	TGTGCCAGCAGTCGGTGGGGGTCGGGGGTTGGCACAGATACGCAGTATTTT
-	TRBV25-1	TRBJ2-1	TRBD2	CASRGLAGGFGNEQFF	TGTGCCAGCAGAGGACTAGCGGGAGGGTTTGGGAATGAGCAGTTCTTC
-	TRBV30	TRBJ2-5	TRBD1	CAYQNRGHGQETQYF	TGTGCCTACCAAAACAGGGGTCACGGGCAAGAGACCCAGTACTTC
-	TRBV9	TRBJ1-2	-	CASSSDGGLWQGYTF	TGTGCCAGCAGCTCAGACGGGGGGCTTTGGCAAGGCTACACCTTC
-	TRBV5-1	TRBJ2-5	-	CASSPGHGETQYF	TGCGCCAGCAGCCCGGGACATGGGGAGACCCAGTACTTC
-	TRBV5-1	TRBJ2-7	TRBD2	CASSPSGASYEQYF	TGCGCCAGCAGCCCTAGCGGGGCCTCCTACGAGCAGTACTTC
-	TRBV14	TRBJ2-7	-	CASSQVGFSYEQYF	TGTGCCAGCAGCCAAGTGGGCTTCTCCTACGAGCAGTACTTC
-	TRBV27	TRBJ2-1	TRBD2	CASSSPLAGGLGSEQFF	TGTGCCAGCAGTTCCCCACTAGCGGGAGGGCTCGGTAGTGAGCAGTTCTTC
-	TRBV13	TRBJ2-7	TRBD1	CASRPWDSGPYEQYF	TGTGCCAGCAGGCCTTGGGACAGCGGACCCTACGAGCAGTACTTC
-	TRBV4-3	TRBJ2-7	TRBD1	CASSQADRAYEQYF	TGCGCCAGCAGCCAAGCCGACAGGGCTTACGAGCAGTACTTC
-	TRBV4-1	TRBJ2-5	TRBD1	CASSRGGQGFQETQYF	TGCGCCAGCAGCCGAGGGGGACAGGGATTCCAAGAGACCCAGTACTTC
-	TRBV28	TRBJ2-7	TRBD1	CASSSPTGGRYEQYF	TGTGCCAGCAGTTCTCCGACAGGGGGACGCTACGAGCAGTACTTC
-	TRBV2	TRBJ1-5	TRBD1	CASSRDRGLFQPQHF	TGTGCCAGCAGTAGGGACAGGGGGCTTTTTCAGCCCCAGCATTTT
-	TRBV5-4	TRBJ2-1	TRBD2	CASTVAGGDNEQFF	TGTGCCAGCACCGTAGCGGGAGGGGACAATGAGCAGTTCTTC
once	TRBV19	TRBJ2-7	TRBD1	CASSIRGRGIYEQYF	TGTGCCAGTAGTATACGTGGCAGGGGGATCTACGAGCAGTACTTC
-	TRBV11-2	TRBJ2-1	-	CASSPRTAYNEQFF	TGTGCCAGCAGCCCGCGGACAGCCTACAATGAGCAGTTCTTC
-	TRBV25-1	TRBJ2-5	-	CASRGEQETQYF	TGTGCCAGCAGAGGAGAACAAGAGACCCAGTACTTC
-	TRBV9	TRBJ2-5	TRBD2	CASSPSGASAGETQYF	TGTGCCAGCAGCCCCAGCGGGGCTAGCGCTGGAGAGACCCAGTACTTC
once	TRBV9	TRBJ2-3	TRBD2	CASSPRTSGRGLSTDTQYF	TGTGCCAGCAGCCCACGGACTAGCGGGAGAGGACTTAGCACAGATACGCAGTATTTT
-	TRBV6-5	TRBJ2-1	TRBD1	CASSRQGTHYNEQFF	TGTGCCAGCAGCCGACAGGGGACCCACTACAATGAGCAGTTCTTC
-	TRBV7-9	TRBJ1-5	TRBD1	CASSPDRGRQPQHF	TGTGCCAGCAGCCCTGACAGGGGGCGACAGCCCCAGCATTTT
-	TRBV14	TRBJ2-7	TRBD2	CASSFTSGSYEQYF	TGTGCCAGCAGCTTTACTAGCGGGAGCTACGAGCAGTACTTC
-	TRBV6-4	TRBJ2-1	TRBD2	CASSVTGLAPNEQFF	TGTGCCAGCAGTGTCACGGGACTAGCCCCTAATGAGCAGTTCTTC
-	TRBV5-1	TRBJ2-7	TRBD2	CASSNGRLAGGYEQYF	TGCGCCAGCAGCAACGGGCGACTAGCGGGAGGGTACGAGCAGTACTTC
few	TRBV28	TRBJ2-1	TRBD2	CASSPPVAGAYNEQFF	TGTGCCAGCAGTCCCCCGGTAGCGGGAGCTTACAATGAGCAGTTCTTC
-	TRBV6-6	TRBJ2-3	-	CASSPLAVSTDTQYF	TGTGCCAGCAGCCCTCTAGCAGTTAGCACAGATACGCAGTATTTT
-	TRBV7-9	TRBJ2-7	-	CASSLAYQGQKYEQYF	TGTGCCAGCAGCTTAGCGTACCAGGGGCAGAAATACGAGCAGTACTTC
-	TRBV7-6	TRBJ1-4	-	CASSLAVPGRYTNEKLFF	TGTGCCAGCAGCTTAGCGGTTCCAGGGAGGTATACTAATGAAAAACTGTTTTTT
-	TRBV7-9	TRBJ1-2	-	CASSTTANYGYTF	TGTGCCAGCAGCACGACAGCTAACTATGGCTACACCTTC
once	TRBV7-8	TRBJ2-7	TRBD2	CASSLASLAGGYEQYF	TGTGCCAGCAGCTTAGCAAGTCTAGCGGGAGGCTACGAGCAGTACTTC
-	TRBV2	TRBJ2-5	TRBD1	CASSGDRGDQETQYF	TGTGCCAGCAGTGGGGACAGGGGGGACCAAGAGACCCAGTACTTC
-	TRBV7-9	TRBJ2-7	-	CSSSSSHTSSYEQYF	TGTTCCAGCAGTTCCAGCCACACTAGCTCCTACGAGCAGTACTTC
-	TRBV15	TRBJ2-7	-	CATSLDLASYEQYF	TGTGCCACCAGCCTAGATCTGGCGTCCTACGAGCAGTACTTC
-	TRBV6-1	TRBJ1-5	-	CASSVSGDYNQPQHF	TGTGCCAGCAGTGTGTCGGGGGACTACAATCAGCCCCAGCATTTT
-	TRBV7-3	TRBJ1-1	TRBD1	CASSFTGGNEAFF	TGTGCCAGCAGCTTTACAGGGGGCAACGAAGCTTTCTTT
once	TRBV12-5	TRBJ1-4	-	CASGLGEGKLFF	TGTGCTAGTGGCCTAGGGGAGGGAAAACTGTTTTTT
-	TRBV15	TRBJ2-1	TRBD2	CATSSLSGLAGVEQFF	TGTGCCACCAGCAGCCTATCAGGACTAGCGGGTGTTGAGCAGTTCTTC
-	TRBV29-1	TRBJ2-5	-	CSVEEGGETQYF	TGCAGCGTTGAAGAAGGGGGAGAGACCCAGTACTTC